A selection of T cell receptor beta chains follows, all from one sample in a study of T cell responses to AZD1222 COVID-19 vaccine. Measured with immunoSEQ multiplex PCR; TCRdb has only the in-frame clones, and not every one. Of about 160,000 clones in the sample, approximately 90% are singletons; the top ten hold 4.4%. This specimen was peripheral blood, taken on day 0 of MenACWY control vaccination. Receptors were obtained from an adult in good health. Both conserved end residues are part of each CDR3. The D gene is left open where the match is weak. A clone size is listed for some rows: how often the clone was seen (once, few, many), or a class if it is expanded.

d_call clone_size j_call v_call cdr3_nt cdr3_aa
. . TRBJ2-7 TRBV28 TGTGCCAGCAGTTTCCGTCTGGGGTCTTACGAGCAGTACTTC CASSFRLGSYEQYF
. . TRBJ1-3 TRBV5-1 TGCGCCAGCAGTGAGACTGGAAACACCATATATTTT CASSETGNTIYF
. . TRBJ1-1 TRBV12-3/TRBV12-4 TGTGCCAGCAGTTTTCCTTGGGACAAAAAAGCTTTCTTT CASSFPWDKKAFF
TRBD1 . TRBJ2-3 TRBV11-1 TGTGCCAGCAGCGTCCCAGGGGGCGGGTATACGCAGTATTTT CASSVPGGGYTQYF
. . TRBJ1-4 TRBV24-1 TGTGCCACCGGCAGCCCTCAAGGGGAAAAACTGTTTTTT CATGSPQGEKLFF
TRBD1 once TRBJ2-3 TRBV7-3 TGTGCCAGCAGCCTAGGGACAGGGGTGGTAGATACGCAGTATTTT CASSLGTGVVDTQYF
TRBD1 . TRBJ1-6 TRBV18 TGTGCCAGCTCACCAGTAGGGGGCAGGGATTCACCCCTCCACTTT CASSPVGGRDSPLHF
TRBD1 . TRBJ1-4 TRBV28 TGTGCCAGCAGTTTCGCAGACGGGACAGGGGGCGGAAAACTGTTTTTT CASSFADGTGGGKLFF
. . TRBJ1-1 TRBV4-2 TGTGCCAGCAGCCAATTTGGGGAGAACACTGAAGCTTTCTTT CASSQFGENTEAFF
. once TRBJ2-7 TRBV19 TGTGCCAGTAGTATGCCGCCCGTCTACGAGCAGTACTTC CASSMPPVYEQYF
TRBD2 . TRBJ2-7 TRBV7-2 TGTGCCAGCAGCTTAGTGCCTAGCGGGGGCTCCTACGAGCAGTACTTC CASSLVPSGGSYEQYF
. . TRBJ1-1 TRBV10-3 TGTGCCATCAGGGAGACCTTAACGGAAGCTTTCTTT CAIRETLTEAFF
. once TRBJ2-7 TRBV5-1 TGCGCCAGCAGCTTGGTGTACAACTCCTACGAGCAGTACTTC CASSLVYNSYEQYF
TRBD1 . TRBJ2-7 TRBV30 TGTGCCTGGAGTCCCCGACAGGGGCTCCGCTACGAGCAGTACTTC CAWSPRQGLRYEQYF
. . TRBJ2-1 TRBV7-9 TGTGCCAGCAGGCCGGACATACTCGTCTACAATGAGCAGTTCTTC CASRPDILVYNEQFF
TRBD1 . TRBJ2-3 TRBV9 TGTGCCAGCAGCACAGGGGGCAAAGATACGCAGTATTTT CASSTGGKDTQYF
TRBD1 . TRBJ1-1 TRBV27 TGTGCCAGCAGTACCACAGGGGCGGGCACTGAAGCTTTCTTT CASSTTGAGTEAFF
. . TRBJ2-5 TRBV7-8 TGTGCCAGCAGCATACGCAGGGAGGAAGAGACCCAGTACTTC CASSIRREEETQYF
TRBD1 . TRBJ1-6 TRBV11-2 TGTGCCAGCAGCTTAGTCCCAGGGGGGACAAATTCACCCCTCCACTTT CASSLVPGGTNSPLHF
. . TRBJ1-1 TRBV19 TGTGCCAGTAGTACCATCTCCGAGGGTAACACTGAAGCTTTCTTT CASSTISEGNTEAFF
. . TRBJ1-1 TRBV28 TGTGCCAGCAGTTTACCGGGGACGACGACCGCTGAAGCTTTCTTT CASSLPGTTTAEAFF
. . TRBJ2-3 TRBV19 TGTGCCAGTAGTATAGCAAGGGGCGCAGATACGCAGTATTTT CASSIARGADTQYF
. few TRBJ2-7 TRBV3-1/TRBV3-2 TGTGCCAGCAGCGGTTCCGGGAGAGCAACCTACGAGCAGTACTTC CASSGSGRATYEQYF
. once TRBJ1-2 TRBV19 TGTGCCAGTAGTCCGACTCCTCCGTTCACAGACTTCTATGGCTACACCTTC CASSPTPPFTDFYGYTF
TRBD1 . TRBJ1-2 TRBV19 TGTGCCAGTAGGGAGCAGGGGGCGAGTTATGGCTACACCTTC CASREQGASYGYTF
. . TRBJ2-7 TRBV2 TGTGCCAGCAGTGGCGGGACAGCATACTACGAGCAGTACTTC CASSGGTAYYEQYF